One T cell receptor (beta chain) is described in this entry. The target antigen is unknown. With 0 bases removed from V and 1 base from J, the gap between germline ends came to 6 bases. Germline V gives CDR1 SGHRS, CDR2 YFSETQ. The CDR3 sequence is 14 residues long. The sample belongs to a study of OX40 agonist ivuxolimab in advanced cancers. Study at large: Patients were treated with ivuxolimab, an agonistic anti-OX40 (CD134) antibody. Patients assigned to dose escalation were diagnosed with hepatocellular carcinoma, melanoma, renal cell or head and neck cancer.

Study conclusions and caveats: Compared with CD4+, CD8+ T cells on average had more expanded clones.

Data came from immunoSEQ multiplex PCR; TCRdb stores just in-frame clones and leaves some out. The data show fewer than 65,000 clones, about 85% seen once. The chain combines TRBV5-1 with TRBJ2-3, with no clear D. This specimen was CD4+ or CD8+ T cells sorted from blood, taken in a trial of the OX40 agonist ivuxolimab. This sequence was found in an adult with an advanced solid tumor such as melanoma, head and neck, liver or kidney cancer. CDR3 in amino acids: CASSLARGTDTQYF. In DNA, the CDR3 is TGCGCCAGCAGCTTGGCTCGGGGCACAGATACGCAGTATTTT.